This note documents a single T cell receptor beta chain sequence. Germline values: CDR1 SEHNR, CDR2 FQNEAQ (reference sequence). The CDR3 totals 15 residues. The V and J ends lost 3 bases and 9 bases, in that order; junction bases with no gene match: 14. The sample comes from a study of blood T cell repertoires in COVID-19. Study summary: From the United States, Italy and Spain came samples of acute and convalescent COVID-19.

The table came from immunoSEQ multiplex PCR; TCRdb's copy has only in-frame clones and leaves some out. Among tens of thousands of clones listed, around nine tenths were seen once. What was sequenced was peripheral blood. The TCR was taken from a woman in her seventies with acute or convalescent COVID-19. V usage is TRBV7-9 and J usage is TRBJ2-7; 7 nucleotides agree with TRBD1. In nucleotides, the CDR3 is TGTGCCAGCAGCTTTTTTCGGGACAGCCCCACTGGGCAGTACTTC. This encodes CASSFFRDSPTGQYF.